This T cell receptor beta chain was captured by sequencing in a study of OX40 agonist ivuxolimab in advanced cancers. As for the study in general: Patients received ivuxolimab, an agonistic anti-OX40 (CD134) antibody. With a range of roughly 23 to 90, age averaged 60 years, and around 80% were male. Findings and caveats of the study: At doses 0.1 to 3.0 mg/kg, CD4+ and CD8+ clones expanded.

The repertoire was sequenced with immunoSEQ multiplex PCR; TCRdb's copy has only in-frame clones and lacks some. Of over 80,000 clones in the sample, around nine tenths were seen once. Worth noting for this clone: As yet, its antigen is unknown.

Germline V lookup: CDR1 LNHDA, CDR2 SQIVND (reference sequence). V was clipped by 6 bases and J by 5 bases, with 10 bases between them. The CDR3 spans 12 residues. Source: CD4+ or CD8+ T cells sorted from blood, taken in a trial of the OX40 agonist ivuxolimab. The genes are TRBV19 and TRBJ2-5; D uncertain. The TCR was taken from an adult with an advanced solid tumor such as melanoma, head and neck, liver or kidney cancer. The CDR3 spells CASSSRHETQYF. The CDR3 region has the DNA TGTGCCAGTAGCTCCCGACATGAGACCCAGTACTTC.